Listed below are T cell receptor beta chains from one sample, sequenced in a study of T cells after yellow fever vaccination. TCRdb passed the 5' RACE reads through MiXCR, listing each CDR3 protein once. Seen here are about 340,000 distinct CDR3 sequences, 3.5% to 4.5% observed once, and the top ten hold roughly a quarter. Sequenced here: PBMCs, sampled 5 days after the yellow fever booster vaccination. The receptors come from a man between 18 and 29 years old who received the YFV17D yellow fever vaccine. The CDR3 runs from the conserved cysteine through the conserved F or W. D genes are given only for firm matches. Not every row has a clone size; where given, it reads once, few, many or a size class.

j_call: TRBJ1-2; clone_size: few; v_call: TRBV12-3/TRBV12-4; d_call: NA; cdr3_length: 10; cdr3_nt: TGTGCCAGCAGCCCGGGGGGCTACACCTTC; cdr3_aa: CASSPGGYTF
j_call: TRBJ1-2; clone_size: few; v_call: TRBV3-1; d_call: NA; cdr3_length: 15; cdr3_nt: TGTGCCAGCAGCCAACCCCCGGACAGCTTTTATGGCTACACCTTC; cdr3_aa: CASSQPPDSFYGYTF
j_call: TRBJ1-2; clone_size: few; v_call: TRBV5-1; d_call: NA; cdr3_length: 15; cdr3_nt: TGCGCCAGCAGCTTGGGTACAGGCCCCGGGAGGGGCTACACCTTC; cdr3_aa: CASSLGTGPGRGYTF
j_call: TRBJ1-4; clone_size: many; v_call: TRBV9; d_call: NA; cdr3_length: 14; cdr3_nt: TGTGCCAGCAGCGTAGATGGACGGGCGGGGAAACTGTTTTTT; cdr3_aa: CASSVDGRAGKLFF
j_call: TRBJ2-3; clone_size: NA; v_call: TRBV10-3; d_call: TRBD2; cdr3_length: 23; cdr3_nt: TGTGCCATCAGTGAGTCGAAGTGGTTGGCTAGCGGGGGACCCGACCCTAGCACAGATACGCAGTATTTT; cdr3_aa: CAISESKWLASGGPDPSTDTQYF
j_call: TRBJ2-6; clone_size: few; v_call: TRBV11-2; d_call: TRBD2; cdr3_length: 17; cdr3_nt: TGTGCCAGCAGCTTGTTAGCGGGGGGGCTCGGGGCCAACGTCCTGACTTTC; cdr3_aa: CASSLLAGGLGANVLTF
j_call: TRBJ2-2; clone_size: few; v_call: TRBV19; d_call: NA; cdr3_length: 14; cdr3_nt: TGTGCCAGTAGTATCGCCAGAGACACCGGGGAGCTGTTTTTT; cdr3_aa: CASSIARDTGELFF
j_call: TRBJ2-3; clone_size: many; v_call: TRBV5-1; d_call: NA; cdr3_length: 14; cdr3_nt: TGCGCCAGCATGGACGGAGCATACACAGATACGCAGTATTTT; cdr3_aa: CASMDGAYTDTQYF
j_call: TRBJ2-2; clone_size: many; v_call: TRBV28; d_call: NA; cdr3_length: 16; cdr3_nt: TGTGCCAGCAGTTTGGGCCGGGGCTCGACTTGGGGGGAGCTGTTTTTT; cdr3_aa: CASSLGRGSTWGELFF
j_call: TRBJ2-7; clone_size: few; v_call: TRBV5-6; d_call: NA; cdr3_length: 13; cdr3_nt: TGTGCCAGCAGCCCTGCCGGATTCTACGAGCAGTACTTC; cdr3_aa: CASSPAGFYEQYF
j_call: TRBJ1-2; clone_size: many; v_call: TRBV29-1; d_call: NA; cdr3_length: 15; cdr3_nt: TGCAGCGTTGAGGGGTGGAGCGGCACCGGCTATGGCTACACCTTC; cdr3_aa: CSVEGWSGTGYGYTF
j_call: TRBJ2-7; clone_size: few; v_call: TRBV10-3; d_call: NA; cdr3_length: 17; cdr3_nt: TGTGCCATCAGTGAGCCACGAGACAGGTCGAGCTCCTACGAGCAGTACTTC; cdr3_aa: CAISEPRDRSSSYEQYF
j_call: TRBJ2-3; clone_size: few; v_call: TRBV5-1; d_call: NA; cdr3_length: 15; cdr3_nt: TGCGCCAGCAGCTTTAAGGGGCTAAGCACAGATACGCAGTATTTT; cdr3_aa: CASSFKGLSTDTQYF
j_call: TRBJ1-2; clone_size: few; v_call: TRBV12-3/TRBV12-4; d_call: NA; cdr3_length: 15; cdr3_nt: TGTGCCAGCAAGTGGGGGGAGGCGTCTAACTATGGCTACACCTTC; cdr3_aa: CASKWGEASNYGYTF
j_call: TRBJ1-1; clone_size: few; v_call: TRBV12-3/TRBV12-4; d_call: TRBD1; cdr3_length: 15; cdr3_nt: TGTGCCAGCAGTTCCTACAGGACAGGGAACACTGAAGCTTTCTTT; cdr3_aa: CASSSYRTGNTEAFF
j_call: TRBJ1-2; clone_size: NA; v_call: TRBV10-3; d_call: NA; cdr3_length: 14; cdr3_nt: TGTGCCATCAGTTCCCATCTCCCGTGGAATGGCTACACCTTC; cdr3_aa: CAISSHLPWNGYTF
j_call: TRBJ1-4; clone_size: few; v_call: TRBV11-2; d_call: NA; cdr3_length: 11; cdr3_nt: TGTGCCAGCAGGAGCAATGAAAAACTGTTTTTT; cdr3_aa: CASRSNEKLFF
j_call: TRBJ2-7; clone_size: many; v_call: TRBV20-1; d_call: TRBD2; cdr3_length: 13; cdr3_nt: TGCAGTGGGACTAGCGGGGCCTCCTACGAGCAGTACTTC; cdr3_aa: CSGTSGASYEQYF
j_call: TRBJ2-3; clone_size: few; v_call: TRBV29-1; d_call: NA; cdr3_length: 13; cdr3_nt: TGCAGCGTTGAAGGGGGGGCCGCAGATACGCAGTATTTT; cdr3_aa: CSVEGGAADTQYF
j_call: TRBJ2-2; clone_size: many; v_call: TRBV29-1; d_call: TRBD1; cdr3_length: 13; cdr3_nt: TGCAGCGCCCGACAGGGGGACACCGGGGAGCTGTTTTTT; cdr3_aa: CSARQGDTGELFF
j_call: TRBJ2-3; clone_size: many; v_call: TRBV10-3; d_call: TRBD1; cdr3_length: 15; cdr3_nt: TGTGCCATCAGTATGGGGACAGGGGGGACAGATACGCAGTATTTT; cdr3_aa: CAISMGTGGTDTQYF
j_call: TRBJ2-5; clone_size: many; v_call: TRBV15; d_call: NA; cdr3_length: 13; cdr3_nt: TGTGCCACCAGCGTGGACAGTACGGAGACCCAGTACTTC; cdr3_aa: CATSVDSTETQYF
j_call: TRBJ2-2; clone_size: few; v_call: TRBV19; d_call: NA; cdr3_length: 17; cdr3_nt: TGTGCCAGTAGAGACCCGACGGGAAAAACGAACACCGGGGAGCTGTTTTTT; cdr3_aa: CASRDPTGKTNTGELFF
j_call: TRBJ1-1; clone_size: few; v_call: TRBV6-2/TRBV6-3; d_call: NA; cdr3_length: 14; cdr3_nt: TGTGCCAGCAGTTGGGCCGGACGGGGCTCTGAAGCTTTCTTT; cdr3_aa: CASSWAGRGSEAFF